The clone carrying this T cell receptor beta chain has ten or more counts. No antigen is known for it. The data derive from a study of Graves' ophthalmopathy and Graves' hyperthyroidism. Study results and limitations: In blood appeared most of the expanded thyroid clonotypes whose frequency exceeded 0.001. The model forecast ophthalmopathy progression, reaching over 70% sensitivity and around 75% specificity. Separation of ophthalmopathy from stable hyperthyroidism was achieved by a 13-signature model, at about 89% sensitivity and around 81% specificity.

Clinical symptoms, serum thyroxine, TRAb, thyroid ultrasound and orbital computed tomography determined diagnosis. Researchers took RNA transcripts and amplified TCR beta CDR3 regions from them. An initial RT-PCR round employing HTBI primers preceded a second-round multiplex PCR. MiXCR, applied by TCRdb to the multiplex PCR reads, yields one record per CDR3 protein. The sample holds approximately 540,000 distinct CDR3 sequences, approximately 37% seen once. Germline V gene sequence: CDR1 SGHVS, CDR2 FQNEAQ. V was clipped by 8 bases and J by 0 bases, with 20 bases between them. The CDR3 contains 16 residues.

The rearrangement uses TRBV7-8 and TRBJ2-7; D is uncertain. The receptor was isolated from an adult man with Graves' hyperthyroidism. Specimen: peripheral blood or thyroid tissue (not recorded which). The CDR3 DNA is TGTGCCAGCTCCCTACGGCGGCAGGCCACCTCCTACGAGCAGTACTTC. Protein product: CASSLRRQATSYEQYF.